The 16 T cell receptor beta chains listed next were all sequenced from one sample in a study of blood T cell repertoires in COVID-19. Generated by immunoSEQ multiplex PCR, the TCRdb table keeps only in-frame clones and is missing some. Found here are approximately 310,000 clones, roughly 90% of them singletons; the top ten hold approximately 4.7%. The sequencing input was PBMCs or T cells enriched from blood (not recorded which). All receptors derive from a man aged 55 to 70 who had recovered from COVID-19.

This clone occurred a few times. The chain carries TRBV19 and TRBJ1-3, with 7 bases lining up with TRBD1. The CDR3 runs to 14 residues. Trimming took 6 bases from V and 0 from J; bases not matched to a gene: 2. Per the germline V gene, CDR1 is LNHDA and CDR2 is SQIVND (reference sequence). The CDR3 coding sequence is TGTGCCAGTAGAGCAGGGGGCTCTGGAAACACCATATATTTT. It yields the protein CASRAGGSGNTIYF.

CDR3 protein: CAWTPDRVSGNTIYF. The DNA of the CDR3 is TGTGCCTGGACCCCTGACAGGGTCTCTGGAAACACCATATATTTT. The V and J genes are TRBV30 and TRBJ1-3, with 7 bases aligning to TRBD1. In germline, CDR1 is GTSNPN, CDR2 SVGIG (reference sequence). The CDR3 totals 15 residues. J gave up 0 bases and V 4 bases, and 6 bases lay outside the gene matches. The complete variable domain, with remaining parts taken from reference TRBV30 and TRBJ1-3, reads SQTIHQWPATLVQPVGSPLSLECTVEGTSNPNLYWYRQAAGRGLQLLFYSVGIGQISSEVPQNLSASRPQDRQFILSSKKLLLSDSGFYLCAWTPDRVSGNTIYFGEGSWLTVV.

The chain has TRBV4-2 and TRBJ2-5, with 10 bases aligning to TRBD2. The J segment lost 5 bases and the V segment lost 1 base, leaving 4 bases of the junction unmatched. CDR1 and CDR2 (germline): LGHNA, YNFKEQ. This CDR3 is 15 amino acids long. The CDR3 loop reads CASSQVLAGDETQYF. The CDR3 DNA follows: TGTGCCAGCAGCCAAGTCCTAGCGGGAGACGAGACCCAGTACTTC.

V and J are TRBV5-1 and TRBJ2-7; TRBD1 agrees at 9 bases. CDR1 is SGHRS, CDR2 YFSETQ, per germline. The CDR3 has 15 residues. Losses at the gene ends were 5 bases for V and 9 bases for J; bases not matched to a gene: 15. Here the CDR3 DNA reads TGCGCCAGCAGTCACGAACAGGGGGCTGATGTGGGGCAGTACTTC. This gives the protein CASSHEQGADVGQYF.

The CDR3 DNA follows: TGTGCCAGCAGTTTCGCCGGGACAGGGGCACACGAGCAGTACTTC. Encoded protein: CASSFAGTGAHEQYF. The chain links TRBV28 to TRBJ2-7; 10 positions agree with TRBD1. The germline CDR1 and CDR2 sequences are MDHEN and SYDVKM. V shed 3 bases and J 5 bases; nucleotides not matched to a gene: 7. This CDR3 has 15 residues.

This chain connects TRBV6-6 to TRBJ2-1, with TRBD2 identical over 9 bases. With V trimmed by 2 bases and J by 10 bases, 12 bases remained unmatched. The CDR3 is 16 amino acids. Germline CDR1 and CDR2: MNHNY and SVGAGI (reference sequence). The CDR3 protein is CASSYSTSGGLVEQFF. CDR3 DNA sequence: TGTGCCAGCAGTTACAGTACCAGCGGGGGGTTGGTAGAGCAGTTCTTC.

This clone was recorded only once. The chain has TRBV5-1 and TRBJ2-5; no firm D call. The V end lost 2 bases, the J end lost 9 bases, and 11 bases lay between the germline ends. The germline V gene encodes CDR1 SGHRS and CDR2 YFSETQ. CDR3 length equals 12 residues. This chain's CDR3 is CASSFPREPQYF. For the CDR3, the DNA is TGCGCCAGCAGCTTCCCCCGAGAACCCCAGTACTTC.

The V and J genes are TRBV18 and TRBJ2-2; TRBD1 might be the D (6 bases). The ends were cut back, 6 bases at V and 4 bases at J, with 21 bases in the middle. Germline V gene sequence: CDR1 KGHSH, CDR2 LQKENI. The CDR3 covers 17 residues. As DNA, the CDR3 is TGTGCCAGCTCGCCCCAACAGGGCCGTTCGAGCACCGGGGAGCTGTTTTTT. As protein: CASSPQQGRSSTGELFF.

The rearrangement uses TRBV18 and TRBJ1-1, with D possibly TRBD1 on 6 matching bases. The V end was cut by 3 bases, the J end by 6 bases, with 14 bases between. Germline CDR1 is KGHSH and CDR2 is LQKENI. CDR3 length: 14 amino acids. CDR3 sequence: CASSPGGGRPEAFF. The CDR3 bases are TGTGCCAGCTCACCGGGAGGGGGGCGCCCTGAAGCTTTCTTT.

This chain joins TRBV3-1 (or the pseudogene TRBV3-2) and TRBJ2-7, with 9 bases fitting TRBD2. Germline-derived CDR1 and CDR2 are LGHDT and YNNKEL (reference sequence). The CDR3 totals 17 residues. The V and J ends lost 4 bases and 3 bases, in that order; junction bases with no gene match: 13. Written as DNA, the CDR3 is TGTGCCAGCAGCCTACGAGGGTGGGAAGCGGGGGGCTACGAGCAGTACTTC. As protein: CASSLRGWEAGGYEQYF.

This chain connects TRBV19 to TRBJ1-1, with D possibly being TRBD1 (5 bases). This CDR3 has 14 residues. Per germline, CDR1 LNHDA and CDR2 SQIVND (reference sequence). Trimming removed 3 bases at V and 0 bases at J, with 8 bases between. In DNA, the CDR3 is TGTGCCAGTAGTATCCCGGGGGTGAACACTGAAGCTTTCTTT. Translating gives CASSIPGVNTEAFF.

This chain joins TRBV7-3 and TRBJ2-2; no firm D call. The V end was cut by 5 bases, the J end by 3 bases, with 16 bases between. The V gene's germline CDR1 is SGHTA and CDR2 FQGTGA. CDR3 size: 16 residues. In DNA, the CDR3 is TGTGCCAGCAGCACCCCCTTGGGCAGATACACCGGGGAGCTGTTTTTT. Translating gives CASSTPLGRYTGELFF. Filled out from reference TRBV7-3 and TRBJ2-2, the complete variable domain reads GAGVSQTPSNKVTEKGKYVELRCDPISGHTALYWYRQSLGQGPEFLIYFQGTGAADDSGLPNDRFFAVRPEGSVSTLKIQRTERGDSAVYLCASSTPLGRYTGELFFGEGSRLTVL.

The CDR3 bases are TGTGCCACCACGAGGGAGAACACCGGGGAGCTGTTTTTT. As protein: CATTRENTGELFF. This chain uses TRBV24-1 with TRBJ2-2; a possible D gene is TRBD2 (5 bases). Germline CDR1 is KGHDR and CDR2 is SFDVKD. V was cut by 8 bases and J by 1 base, with 7 bases left in between. The CDR3 has 13 residues.

The rearrangement uses TRBV7-9 and TRBJ2-5; 14 nucleotides agree with TRBD2. Germline CDR1 reads SEHNR; CDR2 reads FQNEAQ (reference sequence). Trimming at V came to 4 bases and at J to 5 bases, leaving 6 bases not matched to a gene. The CDR3 has 16 amino acids. CDR3 nucleotides: TGTGCCAGCAGCTCGGGACTAGCGGGAGTGAGTGAGACCCAGTACTTC. It is translated as CASSSGLAGVSETQYF.

A single count supports this clone. The J gene is TRBJ1-6, the V gene TRBV6-5; the D gene is possibly TRBD1 (6 bases). The CDR3 length is 15 residues. Trimming took off 6 bases at V and 6 bases at J, with 15 bases between the two ends. Looked up from germline, CDR1 is MNHEY and CDR2 is SVGAGI. CDR3 residues: CASRVGQKTNSPLHF. As DNA, the CDR3 is TGTGCCAGCAGGGTCGGACAGAAAACTAATTCACCCCTCCACTTT.

V usage is TRBV7-2 and J usage is TRBJ2-1; D is possibly TRBD1 (5 bases). Trimming took 5 bases from V and 7 from J, leaving 9 bases between them. This CDR3 is built from 12 residues. The germline CDR1 and CDR2 sequences are SGHTA and FQGNSA. The CDR3 here is CASSPSGNEQFF. As DNA, the CDR3 is TGTGCCAGCAGCCCATCAGGGAATGAGCAGTTCTTC.